Following are 10 T cell receptor beta chains from one sample sequenced in a study of T cell changes during pregnancy in multiple sclerosis. The method was immunoSEQ multiplex PCR; TCRdb's version includes in-frame clones alone and lacks a portion of them. Among about 36,000 clones listed, approximately 93% were seen once. Sequencing used CD4+ T cells from peripheral blood mononuclear cells, obtained in the first trimester of pregnancy. Every receptor here comes from a female donor with multiple sclerosis, enrolled in a pregnancy study.

The gene calls are TRBV5-1 and TRBJ2-2, with 7 bases lining up with TRBD2. The ends lost 0 bases at V and 4 bases at J; junction bases unmatched: 6. This CDR3 has 16 residues. Germline V lookup: CDR1 SGHRS, CDR2 YFSETQ. CDR3 DNA sequence: TGCGCCAGCAGCTTGGAGCCAGCGGGGAGCACCGGGGAGCTGTTTTTT. It encodes CASSLEPAGSTGELFF.

The chain combines TRBV19 with TRBJ2-1; possible D gene TRBD1, 6 bases. This CDR3 has 14 residues. V was clipped by 2 bases and J by 7 bases, with 12 bases between them. From germline, CDR1 is LNHDA and CDR2 SQIVND (reference sequence). This CDR3 is CASSITGLKNEQFF. Here the CDR3 DNA reads TGTGCCAGTAGTATAACAGGGTTGAAAAATGAGCAGTTCTTC.

V usage is TRBV28 and J usage is TRBJ2-1; 10 positions match TRBD2. This CDR3 spans 16 amino acids. V lost 5 bases to trimming and J lost 4 bases; unmatched junction nucleotides: 8. The germline V gene encodes CDR1 MDHEN and CDR2 SYDVKM. The CDR3 loop is CASSGFLAGGYNEQFF. CDR3 DNA: TGTGCCAGCAGTGGGTTCTTAGCGGGAGGATACAATGAGCAGTTCTTC.

This clone was recorded once. The rearrangement links TRBV2 to TRBJ1-2; perhaps TRBD1 as D (5 bases). Germline CDR1 SNHLY, CDR2 FYNNEI. This CDR3 region has 13 residues. Between the trimmed V and J ends, which lost 6 bases and 13 bases, there was a span of 21 bases. CDR3 sequence: CASRDGGRDSITF. CDR3 sequence (DNA): TGTGCCAGCAGGGATGGAGGGAGGGACTCTATCACCTTC.

The chain couples TRBV27 to TRBJ2-1; 15 bases map to TRBD2. Per germline, CDR1 MNHEY and CDR2 SMNVEV (reference sequence). The CDR3 runs to 18 residues. V shed 0 bases and J 6 bases; nucleotides not matched to a gene: 6. In DNA, the CDR3 is TGTGCCAGCAGTTTATCACCCCCGGGACTAGCGGGAGGCAATGAGCAGTTCTTC. It yields the protein CASSLSPPGLAGGNEQFF.

The rearrangement uses TRBV5-1 and TRBJ2-7; D call uncertain. The V end lost 1 base, the J end lost 3 bases, and 14 bases lay between the germline ends. This CDR3 has 15 amino acids. Per germline, CDR1 SGHRS and CDR2 YFSETQ. The CDR3, as DNA: TGCGCCAGCAGCTTGCCACTCACAGATGGCTACGAGCAGTACTTC. This translates into CASSLPLTDGYEQYF.

V gene TRBV10-1 combines with J gene TRBJ2-7, with TRBD1 identical over 7 bases. CDR1 WNHNN and CDR2 SYGVQD come from the germline V gene (reference sequence). This CDR3 is 15 amino acids long. Trimming at V came to 6 bases and at J to 2 bases, leaving 10 bases not matched to a gene. The CDR3 bases are TGCGCCAGCAGCTCAAAGGGGGACAGACCCTACGAGCAGTACTTC. This gives the protein CASSSKGDRPYEQYF.

V usage is TRBV6-1 and J usage is TRBJ2-7, with a tentative D call TRBD1 (6 bases). V dropped 11 bases and J dropped 3 bases, with 11 bases sitting between them. Germline lookup yields CDR1 MNHNS and CDR2 SASEGT. The CDR3 length is 11 residues. CDR3 in amino acids: CAGQGIYEQYF. CDR3 in DNA: TGTGCCGGGCAGGGGATCTACGAGCAGTACTTC.

The chain joins TRBV28 to TRBJ1-5, with 10 bases identical to TRBD1. The CDR3 covers 16 residues. V lost 6 bases and J lost 1; bases outside the gene matches: 6. Germline assignment: CDR1 MDHEN and CDR2 SYDVKM. As DNA, the CDR3 is TGTGCCAGCAGCAAACGACAGGGGGCGAGCAATCAGCCCCAGCATTTT. It encodes CASSKRQGASNQPQHF.

The rearrangement uses TRBV11-2 and TRBJ2-1, with 14 bases lining up with TRBD2. The CDR3 has 15 amino acids. The V and J ends lost 1 base and 8 bases, in that order; junction bases with no gene match: 1. CDR1 and CDR2 from the germline V gene are SGHAT and FQNNGV. CDR3 DNA sequence: TGTGCCAGCAGCTTAGCGGGACTAGCGGGGGATGAGCAGTTCTTC. Residues: CASSLAGLAGDEQFF.